This T cell receptor (beta chain) comes out of a study of blood T cells in healthy people across ages. General study findings and limits: Higher diversity and more naive CD4+ cells were features of long-lived donors, compared to aged donors. Older age went with lower TCR beta diversity per million T cells, in a roughly linear way.

The sample, about 9.2 milliliters of peripheral blood, was drawn from each donor. A J-beta primer mix and a sample-barcoded 5' primer were used in a second PCR of about 7 to 12 cycles. Researchers report that a template-switch adaptor with 12 random nucleotides tagged each cDNA molecule. Using its own MiXCR run on the 5' RACE reads, TCRdb lists one record per CDR3 protein. Of 2 million or so distinct CDR3 sequences in the sample, 49% were seen once. V was trimmed by 1 base and J by 10 bases, leaving 10 bases between them. The CDR3 covers 12 residues. For this clonotype: Its target is unknown.

This chain links TRBV12-3 or TRBV12-4 with TRBJ1-1, with D possibly matching TRBD1 (5 bases). The sample was blood. This receptor was obtained from a woman aged 40 to 50 in good health. CDR3 sequence: CASSLGFQGAFF. In DNA, the CDR3 is TGTGCCAGCAGTTTAGGGTTTCAGGGAGCTTTCTTT.